This T cell receptor (beta chain) was sequenced for a study of T-cell memory formation after mild COVID-19. General study points: In pre-infection memory, a portion of responding clones appeared, which suggested that cross-reactive memory joined.

Each CDR3 protein gets one entry after TCRdb re-called the 5' RACE reads with MiXCR. This table holds hundreds of thousands of distinct CDR3 sequences, roughly 23% found once. This clonotype has only a few counts. Antigen: not known. Germline V CDR1 and CDR2: KGHDR, SFDVKD. V trimming: 1 base; J trimming: 0 bases; junction bases outside the gene matches: 2. The CDR3 extends over 16 amino acids. The receptor was derived from an adult woman who had mild COVID-19 (a few samples of this study predate the infection). Cell type and time point are not known. The rearrangement joins TRBV24-1 to TRBJ2-3; 8 bases match TRBD2. The specimen was PBMCs or a T cell subset sorted from them (not recorded which). The CDR3 sequence: CATSDFKRGSTDTQYF. The CDR3 nucleotides read TGTGCCACCAGTGATTTTAAGCGGGGGAGCACAGATACGCAGTATTTT.